Shown below are 18 T cell receptor beta chains from a single sample sequenced in a study of CXCR3-negative and CXCR3-positive naive CD8 T cells. Findings and caveats of the study: CXCR3-expressing naive cells carried TRB CDR3s more hydrophobic than those of CXCR3-negative naive cells.

The antigens for these receptors are not known. 5' RACE that incorporated UMI labels was used to prepare the TRB cDNA libraries. TCRdb re-called the 5' RACE reads and gives one entry per CDR3 protein, without DNA. This sample contains about 92,000 distinct CDR3 sequences. The sample was naive CXCR3+ CD8+ T cells from blood. The subset was: CD45RO-CCR7+CD27+CD95- naive CD8+ T cells expressing CXCR3 (TNR3+). Receptor source: a human donor in good health. Some clones in this sample may be carry-over from other donors' samples.

The rearrangement links TRBV4-1 to TRBJ1-6; TCRdb's D gene call, TRBD1, goes unchecked for lack of DNA. The germline V gene encodes CDR1 MGHRA and CDR2 YSYEKL. The CDR3 has 14 amino acids. The CDR3 protein is CASSQQGASSPLHF.

V usage is TRBV28 and J usage is TRBJ2-5; TCRdb reports TRBD1, a call that lacks DNA to check it against. Germline CDR1 and CDR2: MDHEN and SYDVKM. CDR3 size: 18 residues. CDR3: CASSFPSTTGAVQETQYF.

This chain connects TRBV7-2 to TRBJ2-3; the D call from TCRdb, TRBD2, cannot be confirmed without DNA. This CDR3 is built from 15 residues. From germline, CDR1 is SGHTA and CDR2 FQGNSA. CDR3 residues: CASSLWAGTADTQYF.

The chain uses TRBV5-8 and TRBJ2-2; the D call of TRBD1 rests on TCRdb alone, since no DNA is present to check it. This CDR3 is built from 14 residues. Germline CDR1 and CDR2: SGHTS and YDEGEE. The CDR3: CASSHNTGTGELFF.

The chain is built from TRBV6-5 and TRBJ1-2; with no DNA, the TCRdb D assignment of TRBD1 cannot be verified. CDR1 MNHEY and CDR2 SVGAGI come from the germline V gene. The length of the CDR3 is 13 residues. This CDR3 is CASSYSGGEGYTF.

The chain employs TRBV7-2 and TRBJ1-6; TCRdb proposes TRBD1, but this gene call is untestable without DNA. The CDR3 spans 15 residues. The germline V gene has CDR1 SGHTA and CDR2 FQGNSA. The CDR3 reads CASSFDRGYNSPLHF. Full variable domain (rest looked up from reference TRBV7-2 and TRBJ1-6): GAGVSQSPSNKVTEKGKDVELRCDPISGHTALYWYRQSLGQGLEFLIYFQGNSAPDKSGLPSDRFSAERTGGSVSTLTIQRTQQEDSAVYLCASSFDRGYNSPLHFGNGTRLTVT.

The chain links TRBV5-1 to TRBJ2-5; the TCRdb D gene call, TRBD1, has no DNA to confirm it. The CDR3 is made up of 15 amino acids. The V gene's germline CDR1 is SGHRS and CDR2 YFSETQ. The CDR3 sequence is CASSLDGATEEAQYF.

The chain recombines TRBV4-1 with TRBJ2-1; the D gene TCRdb calls, TRBD1, cannot be checked with no DNA. The CDR3 has 17 amino acids. CDR1 is MGHRA and CDR2 is YSYEKL in the germline V gene. This CDR3 is CASSQLPGQRFYNEQFF.

CDR3 region: CASSLGGDNTYEQYF. V is TRBV7-9 and J is TRBJ2-7; TCRdb gives TRBD1 as the D gene, but with no DNA this cannot be confirmed. The CDR3 totals 15 residues. Germline V gives CDR1 SEHNR, CDR2 FQNEAQ (reference sequence).

The CDR3 loop reads CASSSRLRGEQYF. This chain connects TRBV28 to TRBJ2-7; lacking DNA, the TRBD2 call made by TCRdb goes unchecked. This CDR3 is built from 13 residues. CDR1 MDHEN and CDR2 SYDVKM come from the germline V gene.

V is TRBV6-2 or TRBV6-3 and J is TRBJ2-5. There are 14 residues in the CDR3. The V gene's germline CDR1 is MNHEY and CDR2 SVGEGT. The CDR3 here is CASSYSRIQETQYF.

The rearrangement joins TRBV28 to TRBJ2-5; TCRdb gives TRBD1 as the D gene, but with no DNA this cannot be confirmed. There are 14 residues in the CDR3. CDR1 MDHEN and CDR2 SYDVKM come from the germline V gene. CDR3 sequence reads: CASMPGDLQETQYF.

The CDR3 loop is CASSSGGAVEQYF. The chain is built from TRBV12-3 or TRBV12-4 and TRBJ2-7; the D call from TCRdb, TRBD2, cannot be confirmed without DNA. The CDR3 length is 13 residues.

The V gene is TRBV6-2 or TRBV6-3, the J gene TRBJ2-1; TCRdb picks TRBD2, but there is no DNA to check that call. CDR1 MNHEY and CDR2 SVGEGT come from the germline V gene. The CDR3 consists of 16 residues. The chain's CDR3 is CASSPISSGSRNEQFF.

The chain has TRBV12-3 or TRBV12-4 and TRBJ2-5. The CDR3 totals 12 residues. This chain's CDR3 is CASTGRGETQYF.

The genes are TRBV29-1 and TRBJ2-7. CDR3 size: 11 residues. In germline, CDR1 is SQVTM, CDR2 ANQGSEA. The CDR3 sequence: CSAETRYEQYF.

The rearrangement links TRBV28 to TRBJ1-5. CDR3 size: 14 residues. The V gene's germline CDR1 is MDHEN and CDR2 SYDVKM. The CDR3 sequence: CASSLWQGRQPQHF.

This chain uses TRBV7-9 with TRBJ2-4; TCRdb's D call, TRBD1, is unchecked because there is no DNA. CDR1 and CDR2 (germline): SEHNR, FQNEAQ (reference sequence). CDR3 size: 18 residues. The CDR3 sequence: CASSPFSRGASAKNIQYF.